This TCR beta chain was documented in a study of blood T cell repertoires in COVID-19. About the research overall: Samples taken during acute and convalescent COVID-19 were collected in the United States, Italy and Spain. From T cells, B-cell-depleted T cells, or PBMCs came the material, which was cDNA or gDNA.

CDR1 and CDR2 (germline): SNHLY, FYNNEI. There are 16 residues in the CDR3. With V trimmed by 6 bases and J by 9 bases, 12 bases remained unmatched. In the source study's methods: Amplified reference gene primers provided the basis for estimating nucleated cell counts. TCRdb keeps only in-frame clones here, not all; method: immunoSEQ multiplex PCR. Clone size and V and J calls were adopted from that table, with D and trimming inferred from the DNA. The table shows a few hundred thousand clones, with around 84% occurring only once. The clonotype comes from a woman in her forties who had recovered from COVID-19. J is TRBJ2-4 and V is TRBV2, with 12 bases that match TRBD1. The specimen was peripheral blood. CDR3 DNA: TGTGCCAGCAGGAATGGGGGGACAGGGGGCGAGGGCATTCAGTACTTC. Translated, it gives CASRNGGTGGEGIQYF.